The entry below gives a single T cell receptor beta chain sequence along with its context. The antigen remains unidentified. This entry is derived from a study of T cell repertoires in cytomegalovirus infection. Across the study: Recently identified HLA-C-restricted CMV epitopes and well-studied HLA-B-restricted CMV epitopes were used by the study. Matching HLA type and CMV infection were both indicated by public TCR beta signatures.

Using its own MiXCR run on the reads, TCRdb lists one record per CDR3 protein. Here the sample spans 160,000 or so distinct CDR3 sequences, about 20% being singletons. Germline V gives CDR1 SGHVS, CDR2 FQNEAQ. The CDR3 has 10 residues. V lost 8 bases and J 11 bases, leaving 11 bases between the germline ends. Study-level results: Of the TCR beta families, the public ones yielded a cumulative frequency that identified carriers of CMV plus the relevant HLA. HLA-C-restricted CMV-specific TCR beta clonotypes were dominant in the ex vivo response.

The sequencing here drew on CD8+ T cells from cultured PBMCs, taken from culture after CMV antigen stimulation. The V and J genes are TRBV7-8 and TRBJ2-3; D gene ambiguous. This sequence originates from a human donor in good health (CMV status not recorded). Some clones in this sample may be carry-over from other donors' samples. The CDR3 DNA reads as TGTGCCAGCGGGGTCCCAATGCAGTATTTT. It translates to CASGVPMQYF.